This entry features one T cell receptor (beta chain) sequence. Its antigen is undetermined. This entry is derived from a study of breast tumors, draining lymph nodes, adjacent tissues. Each CDR3 protein gets one entry after TCRdb re-called the multiplex PCR reads with MiXCR. This sample has 15,000 or so distinct CDR3 sequences, with roughly 44% found just once. Deletions cut 5 bases from V and 0 bases from J, with 11 bases between. Germline lookup yields CDR1 SGHTA and CDR2 FQGTGA. This CDR3 spans 15 amino acids. Broader study findings: Compared with lymph nodes, tumors were less diverse; compared with nontumor tissue, more.

The gene calls are TRBV7-3 and TRBJ2-1; weak D call: TRBD1 (5 bases). The receptor was isolated from a female donor with breast cancer. Some clones in this sample may be carry-over from other donors' samples. The sequencing input was tumor-adjacent breast tissue. Here the CDR3 reads CASSDGRGSYNEQFF. CDR3 bases: TGTGCCAGCAGCGACGGAAGGGGCTCCTACAATGAGCAGTTCTTC.